Here is one T cell receptor (beta chain) with its context. The authors built TCR beta libraries using iRepertoire HTBI primers and Arm-PCR of CDR3 regions. TCRdb redid the calling of the multiplex PCR reads with MiXCR, one entry per CDR3 protein. Of 400,000 to 650,000 distinct CDR3 sequences listed, about 16% are singletons. Germline assignment: CDR1 SGHTA and CDR2 FQGTGA. Unmatched junction bases numbered 6, after V lost 2 bases and J lost 6 bases. CDR3 length: 15 residues. The entry originates in a study of regulatory T cells in long-lasting Graves disease. Described time point: newly diagnosed GD, antithyroid drugs for less than 3 months. Isolated PBMC RNA provided the starting material for the TCR library. Patients were enrolled at an endocrinology department in Xi'an, China. This sample also belongs to another study, concerning T cells in Graves' hyperthyroidism and ophthalmopathy. That investigation notes: Classification by a 13 V-J model distinguished ophthalmopathy from stable hyperthyroidism.

The rearrangement uses TRBV7-3 and TRBJ2-1; 8 bases map to TRBD2. The starting material was peripheral blood mononuclear cells (PBMCs), obtained at new diagnosis, from a patient treated with antithyroid drugs. The sequence derives from a woman aged 35 to 60 with Graves disease. The CDR3 DNA sequence: TGTGCCAGCAGCTTAGGGGCGGGGGGCGGCAATGAGCAGTTCTTC. It codes for CASSLGAGGGNEQFF.